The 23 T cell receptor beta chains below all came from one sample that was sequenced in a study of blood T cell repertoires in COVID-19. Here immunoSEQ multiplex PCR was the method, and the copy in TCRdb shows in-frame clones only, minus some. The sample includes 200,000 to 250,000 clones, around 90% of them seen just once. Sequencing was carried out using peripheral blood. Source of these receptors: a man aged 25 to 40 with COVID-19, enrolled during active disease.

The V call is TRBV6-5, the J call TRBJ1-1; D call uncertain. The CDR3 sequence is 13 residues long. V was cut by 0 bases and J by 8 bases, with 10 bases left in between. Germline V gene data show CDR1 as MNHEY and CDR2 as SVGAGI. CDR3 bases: TGTGCCAGCAGTTACTCAGGGAGTGAGGAAGCTTTCTTT. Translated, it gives CASSYSGSEEAFF.

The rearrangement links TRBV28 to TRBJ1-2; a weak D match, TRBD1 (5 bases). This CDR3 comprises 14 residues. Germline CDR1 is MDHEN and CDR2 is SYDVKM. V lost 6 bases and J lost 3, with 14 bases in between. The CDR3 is CASRPDTSYYGYTF. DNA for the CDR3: TGTGCCAGCAGACCGGACACCTCTTACTATGGCTACACCTTC.

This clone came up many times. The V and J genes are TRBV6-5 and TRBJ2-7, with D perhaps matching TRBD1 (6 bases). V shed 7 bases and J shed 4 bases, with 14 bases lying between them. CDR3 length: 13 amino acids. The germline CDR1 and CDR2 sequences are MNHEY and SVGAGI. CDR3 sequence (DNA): TGTGCCAGCACCAAACAGGGCAGGTACGAGCAGTACTTC. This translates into CASTKQGRYEQYF.

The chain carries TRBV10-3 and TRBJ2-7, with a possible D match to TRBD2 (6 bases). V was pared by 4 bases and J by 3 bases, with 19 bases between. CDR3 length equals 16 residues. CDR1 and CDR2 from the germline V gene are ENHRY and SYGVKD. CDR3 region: CAISGSGGRVNYEQYF. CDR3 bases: TGTGCCATCAGTGGGTCCGGGGGTCGGGTTAACTACGAGCAGTACTTC.

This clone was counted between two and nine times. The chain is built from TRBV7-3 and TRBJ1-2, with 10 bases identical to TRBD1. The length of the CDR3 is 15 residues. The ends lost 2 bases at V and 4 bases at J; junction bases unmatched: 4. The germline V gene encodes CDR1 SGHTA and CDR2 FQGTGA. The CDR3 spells CASSLPRDRGYGYTF. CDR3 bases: TGTGCCAGCAGCTTACCCCGGGACAGGGGCTATGGCTACACCTTC.

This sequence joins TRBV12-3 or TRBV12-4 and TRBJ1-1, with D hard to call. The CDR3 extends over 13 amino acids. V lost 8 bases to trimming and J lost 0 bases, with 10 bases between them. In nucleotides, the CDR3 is TGTGCCAGCCAGCGGGCCCTGAACACTGAAGCTTTCTTT. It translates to CASQRALNTEAFF.

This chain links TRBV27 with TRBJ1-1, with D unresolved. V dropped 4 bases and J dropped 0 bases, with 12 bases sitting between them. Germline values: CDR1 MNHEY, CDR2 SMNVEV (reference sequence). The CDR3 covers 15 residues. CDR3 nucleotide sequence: TGTGCCAGCAGTTCCCCCACGGGAATGAACACTGAAGCTTTCTTT. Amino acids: CASSSPTGMNTEAFF.

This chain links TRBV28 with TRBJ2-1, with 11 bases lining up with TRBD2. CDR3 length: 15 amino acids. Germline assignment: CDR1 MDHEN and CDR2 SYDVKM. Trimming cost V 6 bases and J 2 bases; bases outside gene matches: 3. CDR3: CASRQLAGAYNEQFF. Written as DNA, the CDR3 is TGTGCCAGCAGGCAACTAGCGGGGGCCTACAATGAGCAGTTCTTC.

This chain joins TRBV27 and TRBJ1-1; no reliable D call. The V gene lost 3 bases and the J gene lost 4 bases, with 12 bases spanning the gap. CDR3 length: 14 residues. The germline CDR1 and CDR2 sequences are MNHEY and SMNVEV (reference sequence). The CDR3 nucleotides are TGTGCCAGCAGTTTTCGGCCGAGGTTCACTGAAGCTTTCTTT. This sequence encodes CASSFRPRFTEAFF.

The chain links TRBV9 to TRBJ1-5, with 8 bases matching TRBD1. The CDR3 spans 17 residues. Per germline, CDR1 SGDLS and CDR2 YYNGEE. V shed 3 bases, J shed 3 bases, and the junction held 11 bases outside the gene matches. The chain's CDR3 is CASSGSTGVGDNQPQHF. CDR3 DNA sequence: TGTGCCAGCAGCGGATCGACAGGGGTGGGTGACAATCAGCCCCAGCATTTT.

The CDR3 spells CASSIGPGTGVNEQYF. The CDR3 DNA reads TGTGCCAGTAGTATAGGGCCCGGGACAGGGGTCAACGAGCAGTACTTC. The chain is built from TRBV19 and TRBJ2-7, with 10 bases lining up with TRBD1. The germline V gene has CDR1 LNHDA and CDR2 SQIVND (reference sequence). V shed 1 base and J 5 bases; nucleotides not matched to a gene: 8. This CDR3 region has 16 residues.

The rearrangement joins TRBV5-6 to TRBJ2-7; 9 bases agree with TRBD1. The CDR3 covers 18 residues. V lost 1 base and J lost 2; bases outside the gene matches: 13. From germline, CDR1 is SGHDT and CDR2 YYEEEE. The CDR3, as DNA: TGTGCCAGCAGCTTGAAGGCGACAGGGGGAGGAAATCCCTACGAGCAGTACTTC. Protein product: CASSLKATGGGNPYEQYF.

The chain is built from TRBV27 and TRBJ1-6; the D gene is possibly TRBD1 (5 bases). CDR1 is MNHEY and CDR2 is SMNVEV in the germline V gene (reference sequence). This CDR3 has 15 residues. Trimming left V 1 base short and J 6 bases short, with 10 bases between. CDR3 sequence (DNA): TGTGCCAGCAGTTTATTAGGGGCCAGTAATTCACCCCTCCACTTT. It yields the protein CASSLLGASNSPLHF.

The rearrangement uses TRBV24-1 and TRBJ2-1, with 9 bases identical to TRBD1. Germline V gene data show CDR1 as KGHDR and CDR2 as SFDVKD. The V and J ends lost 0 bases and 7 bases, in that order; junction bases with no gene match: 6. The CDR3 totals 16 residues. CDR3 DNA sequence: TGTGCCACCAGTGATTTGTACAGGGGGCTGGGGAATGAGCAGTTCTTC. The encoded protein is CATSDLYRGLGNEQFF.

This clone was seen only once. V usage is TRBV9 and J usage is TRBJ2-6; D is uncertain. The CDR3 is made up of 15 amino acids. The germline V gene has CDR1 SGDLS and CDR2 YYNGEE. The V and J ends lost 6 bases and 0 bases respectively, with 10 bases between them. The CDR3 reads CASTLVGSGANVLTF. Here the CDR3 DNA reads TGTGCCAGCACCCTAGTGGGCTCTGGGGCCAACGTCCTGACTTTC.

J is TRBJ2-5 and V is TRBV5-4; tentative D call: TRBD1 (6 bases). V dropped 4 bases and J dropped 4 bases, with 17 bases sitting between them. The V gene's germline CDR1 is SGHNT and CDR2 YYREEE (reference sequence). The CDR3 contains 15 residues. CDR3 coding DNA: TGTGCCAGCAGCCTACAACAGGGTTCCCGAGAGACCCAGTACTTC. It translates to CASSLQQGSRETQYF.

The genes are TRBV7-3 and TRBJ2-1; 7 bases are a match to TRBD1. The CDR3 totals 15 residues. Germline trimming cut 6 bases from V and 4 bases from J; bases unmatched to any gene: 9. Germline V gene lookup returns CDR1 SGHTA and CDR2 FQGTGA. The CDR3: CASSSTGTAYNEQFF. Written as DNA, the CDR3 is TGTGCCAGCAGTTCTACCGGGACAGCTTACAATGAGCAGTTCTTC.

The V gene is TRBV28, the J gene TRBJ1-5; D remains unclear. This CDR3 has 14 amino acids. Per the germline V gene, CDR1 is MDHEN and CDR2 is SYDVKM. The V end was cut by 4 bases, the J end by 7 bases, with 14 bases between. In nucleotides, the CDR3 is TGTGCCAGCAGTTGGAACCTTATAGCCCAGCCCCAGCATTTT. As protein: CASSWNLIAQPQHF.

The CDR3 nucleotides are TGTGCCAGCAGCCACCCGACGGGTAACACTGAAGCTTTCTTT. This translates into CASSHPTGNTEAFF. The V call is TRBV11-2, the J call TRBJ1-1; no clear D gene. Trimming pared 5 bases from V and 2 bases from J, leaving 12 bases between. CDR1 is SGHAT and CDR2 is FQNNGV in the germline V gene. This CDR3 spans 14 amino acids.

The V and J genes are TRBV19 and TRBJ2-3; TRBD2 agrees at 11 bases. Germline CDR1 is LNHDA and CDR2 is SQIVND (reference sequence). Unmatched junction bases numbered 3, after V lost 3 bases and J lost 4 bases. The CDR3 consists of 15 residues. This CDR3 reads CASSMTSGVSDTQYF. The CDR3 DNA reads TGTGCCAGTAGTATGACTAGCGGGGTCTCAGATACGCAGTATTTT.

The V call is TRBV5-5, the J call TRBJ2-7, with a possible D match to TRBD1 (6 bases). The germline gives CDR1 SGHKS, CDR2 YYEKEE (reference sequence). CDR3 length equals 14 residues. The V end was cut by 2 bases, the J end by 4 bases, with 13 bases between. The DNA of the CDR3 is TGTGCCAGCAGCTTTGCTCAGGGGTGGTACGAGCAGTACTTC. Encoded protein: CASSFAQGWYEQYF.

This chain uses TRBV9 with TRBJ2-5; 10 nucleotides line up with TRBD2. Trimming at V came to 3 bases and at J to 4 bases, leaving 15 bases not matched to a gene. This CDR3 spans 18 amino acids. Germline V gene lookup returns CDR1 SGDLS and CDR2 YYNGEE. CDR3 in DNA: TGTGCCAGCAGCGCCCGGACTAGCGGTCCAGGATATGGAGAGACCCAGTACTTC. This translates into CASSARTSGPGYGETQYF.

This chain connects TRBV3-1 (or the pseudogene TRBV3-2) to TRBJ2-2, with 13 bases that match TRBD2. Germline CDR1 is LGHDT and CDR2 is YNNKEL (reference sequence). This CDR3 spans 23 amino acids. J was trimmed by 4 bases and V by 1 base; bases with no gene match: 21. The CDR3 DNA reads TGTGCCAGCAGCCAAGCGAAGGGGGGCCGGAGACTAGCGGGAGGTAAGAGCACCGGGGAGCTGTTTTTT. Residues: CASSQAKGGRRLAGGKSTGELFF.